Following are 5 T cell receptor beta chains from one sample sequenced in a study of cytomegalovirus exposure and HLA in healthy donors. Primers for the PCR totalled 60 Vbeta and 13 Jbeta. Only in-frame clones appear in the TCRdb table, and some are missing; sequencing was by immunoSEQ multiplex PCR. The table has about 180,000 clones, under 80% seen once. The sample was PBMCs. The receptor source for this set is a woman aged 25 to 39 in good health and CMV-seropositive.

In DNA form, the CDR3 reads TGTGCCAGCAGTTTTAGCAATAGCAATCAGCCCCAGCATTTT. Amino acids: CASSFSNSNQPQHF. This chain joins TRBV27 and TRBJ1-5; D not certain. The germline V and J ends were trimmed by 3 bases and 0 bases, with 6 bases remaining between them. CDR1 is MNHEY and CDR2 is SMNVEV in the germline V gene (reference sequence). This CDR3 has 14 amino acids.

This clone came up once. The chain carries TRBV6-5 and TRBJ2-7; possible D gene TRBD1, 5 bases. Germline V gene sequence: CDR1 MNHEY, CDR2 SVGAGI. This CDR3 spans 16 amino acids. V was clipped by 2 bases and J by 3 bases, with 17 bases between them. CDR3 sequence: CASSYVGRSRGYEQYF. In DNA, the CDR3 is TGTGCCAGCAGTTACGTAGGGCGATCAAGGGGCTACGAGCAGTACTTC.

V gene TRBV7-9 combines with J gene TRBJ2-7, with D tentatively TRBD1 (6 bases). From germline, CDR1 is SEHNR and CDR2 FQNEAQ (reference sequence). Trimming left V 3 bases short and J 7 bases short, with 7 bases between. This CDR3 region has 11 residues. DNA for the CDR3: TGTGCCAGCAGCTTCCAGGGGGAGCAGTACTTC. This gives the protein CASSFQGEQYF.

J is TRBJ1-3 and V is TRBV28; 11 bases align to TRBD1. The CDR3 length is 20 residues. Germline V gives CDR1 MDHEN, CDR2 SYDVKM. V was clipped by 7 bases and J by 0 bases; unmatched bases: 17. CDR3 sequence: CASTLIGDRGSFLSGNTIYF. The CDR3 nucleotides read TGTGCCAGCACCCTGATTGGGGACAGGGGGTCTTTTCTCTCTGGAAACACCATATATTTT.

V usage is TRBV27 and J usage is TRBJ1-2, with D uncertain. Germline V CDR1 and CDR2: MNHEY, SMNVEV (reference sequence). V dropped 3 bases and J dropped 4 bases, with 9 bases sitting between them. CDR3 length: 13 residues. The CDR3 DNA follows: TGTGCCAGCAGTTTCTCTCCGGGCTATGGCTACACCTTC. This codes for CASSFSPGYGYTF.